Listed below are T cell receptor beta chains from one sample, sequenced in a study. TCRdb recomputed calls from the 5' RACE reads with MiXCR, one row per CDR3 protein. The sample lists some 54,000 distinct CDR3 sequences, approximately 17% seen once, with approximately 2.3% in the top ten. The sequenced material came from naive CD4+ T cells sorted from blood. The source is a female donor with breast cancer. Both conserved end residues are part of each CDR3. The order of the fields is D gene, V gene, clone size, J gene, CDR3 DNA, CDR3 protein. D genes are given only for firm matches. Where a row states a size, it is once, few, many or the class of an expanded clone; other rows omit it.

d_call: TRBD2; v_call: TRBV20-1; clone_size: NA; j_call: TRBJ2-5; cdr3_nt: TGCAGTGCAGCGCGGGAGTTGAGCGTAGAGACCCAGTACTTC; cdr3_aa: CSAARELSVETQYF
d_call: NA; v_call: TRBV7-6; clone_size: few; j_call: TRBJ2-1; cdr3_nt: TGTGCCAGCAGCTTAAGCGAAGGGAATGAGCAGTTCTTC; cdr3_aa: CASSLSEGNEQFF
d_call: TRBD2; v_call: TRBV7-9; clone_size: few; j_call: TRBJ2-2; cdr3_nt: TGTGCCAGCAGCTTCAGACTAGCGGGAGGGCCATCGGGACGGAACACCGGGGAGCTGTTTTTT; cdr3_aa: CASSFRLAGGPSGRNTGELFF
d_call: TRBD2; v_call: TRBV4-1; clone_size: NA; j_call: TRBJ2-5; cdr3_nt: TGCGCCAGCAGCCTGCAACCGGGACTAGCGGGAGTTCTTACCCAGTACTTC; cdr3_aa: CASSLQPGLAGVLTQYF
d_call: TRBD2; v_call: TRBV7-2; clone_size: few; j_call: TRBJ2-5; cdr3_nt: TGTGCCAGCAGCCAATCCGGGACTAGCGGCACGGGGGAGACCCAGTACTTC; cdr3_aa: CASSQSGTSGTGETQYF
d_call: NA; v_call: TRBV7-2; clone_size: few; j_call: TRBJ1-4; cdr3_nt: TGTGCCAGCAGCTTGGGTGGGGGAACTTTGCTGTTTTTT; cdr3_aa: CASSLGGGTLLFF
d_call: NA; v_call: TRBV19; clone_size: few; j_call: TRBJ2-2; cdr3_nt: TGTGCCAGTAGTATATTTCCGGCGAACACCGGGGAGCTGTTTTTT; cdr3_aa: CASSIFPANTGELFF
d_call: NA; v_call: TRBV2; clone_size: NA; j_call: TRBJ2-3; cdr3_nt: TGTGCCAGCAGTGAAGGGGCAGATACGCAGTATTTT; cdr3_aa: CASSEGADTQYF
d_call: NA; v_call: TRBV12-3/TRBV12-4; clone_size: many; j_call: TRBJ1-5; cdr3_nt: TGTGCCAGCACCCCGGGCTGGGGGGCCGAACAGCCCCAGCATTTT; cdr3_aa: CASTPGWGAEQPQHF
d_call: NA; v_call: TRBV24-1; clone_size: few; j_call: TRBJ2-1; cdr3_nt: TGTGCCACCAGTGATAACAATGAGCAGTTCTTC; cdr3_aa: CATSDNNEQFF
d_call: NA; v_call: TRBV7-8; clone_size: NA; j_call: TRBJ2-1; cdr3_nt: TGTGCCAGCAGCTTAGTACTAGCCACGTCCAATGAGCAGTTCTTC; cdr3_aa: CASSLVLATSNEQFF
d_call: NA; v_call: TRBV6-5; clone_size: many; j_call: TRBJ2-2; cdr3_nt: TGTGCCACCCACGCGACCGGGGAGCTGTTTTTT; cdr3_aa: CATHATGELFF
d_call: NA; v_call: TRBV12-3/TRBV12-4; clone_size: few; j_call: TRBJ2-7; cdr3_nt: TGTGCCAGCAGTTTATTTTACGAGCAGTACTTC; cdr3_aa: CASSLFYEQYF
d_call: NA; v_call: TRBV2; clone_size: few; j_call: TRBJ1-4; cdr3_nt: TGTGCCAGCACGCGAGAGGTTGGAGAAAAACTGTTTTTT; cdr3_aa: CASTREVGEKLFF
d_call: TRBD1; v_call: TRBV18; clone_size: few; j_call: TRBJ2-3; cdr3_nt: TGTGCCAGCTCACCAACAGGGGCTAGCACAGATACGCAGTATTTT; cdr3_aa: CASSPTGASTDTQYF
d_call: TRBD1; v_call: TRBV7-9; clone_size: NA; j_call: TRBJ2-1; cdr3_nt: TGTGCCAGCAGCCCGCCCGGGACAGTTTACAATGAGCAGTTCTTC; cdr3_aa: CASSPPGTVYNEQFF
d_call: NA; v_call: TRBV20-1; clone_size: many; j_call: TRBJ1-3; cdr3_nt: TGCAGTGCCACCCGGAGGGGCAGGGGCTTCTCTGGAAACACCATATATTTT; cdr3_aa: CSATRRGRGFSGNTIYF
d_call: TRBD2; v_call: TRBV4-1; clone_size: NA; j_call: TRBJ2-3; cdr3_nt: TGCGCCAGCAGCCAGGGACTAGCGGGAGGAACAGATACGCAGTATTTT; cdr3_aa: CASSQGLAGGTDTQYF
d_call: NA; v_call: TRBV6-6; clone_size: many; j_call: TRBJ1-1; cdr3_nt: TGTGCCAGCAGTACCACCACAGGGACGGGCACTGAAGCTTTCTTT; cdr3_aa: CASSTTTGTGTEAFF
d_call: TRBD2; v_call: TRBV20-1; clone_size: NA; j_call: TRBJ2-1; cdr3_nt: TGCAGTGCTAGAGATCCGCAACTAGCGGAGAACAATGAGCAGTTCTTC; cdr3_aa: CSARDPQLAENNEQFF
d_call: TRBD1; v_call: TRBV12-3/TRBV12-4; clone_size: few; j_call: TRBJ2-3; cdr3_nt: TGTGCCAGCAGTCCCAGACAGGGTGCGGGCACAGATACGCAGTATTTT; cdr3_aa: CASSPRQGAGTDTQYF
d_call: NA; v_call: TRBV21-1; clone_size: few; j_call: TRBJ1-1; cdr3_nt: TGTGCCAGCACCTCTCGGGGGGAACAGGCTTTCTTT; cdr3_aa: CASTSRGEQAFF
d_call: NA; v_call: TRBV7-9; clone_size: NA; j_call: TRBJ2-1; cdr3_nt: TGTGCCAGCAGCAGACGAGAGATGCTAGTGGTGGTTGAGCAGTTCTTC; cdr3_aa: CASSRREMLVVVEQFF
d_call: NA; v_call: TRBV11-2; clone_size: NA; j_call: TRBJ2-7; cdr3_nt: TGTGCCAGCAGCTTAGGGCCTTCTCGAGGACTGTACTCCTACGAGCAGTACTTC; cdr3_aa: CASSLGPSRGLYSYEQYF
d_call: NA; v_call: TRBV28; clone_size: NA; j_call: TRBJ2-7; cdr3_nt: TGTGCCAGCCGGCGAACAGGGCTTAAAGGAGAGCAGTACTTC; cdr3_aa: CASRRTGLKGEQYF
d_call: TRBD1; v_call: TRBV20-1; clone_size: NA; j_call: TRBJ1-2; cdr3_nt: TGCAGTGCTTGGACAGGCGTTGGCTACACCTTC; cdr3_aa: CSAWTGVGYTF
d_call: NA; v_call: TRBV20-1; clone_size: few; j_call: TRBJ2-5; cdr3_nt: TGCAGTGCCAGAGGGAGTTGGCAGATCCAAGAGACCCAGTACTTC; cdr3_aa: CSARGSWQIQETQYF
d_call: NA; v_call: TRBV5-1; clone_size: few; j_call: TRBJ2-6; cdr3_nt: TGCGCCAGCAGTTCCGACCCGAGCTCTGGGGCCAACGTCCTGACTTTC; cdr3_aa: CASSSDPSSGANVLTF
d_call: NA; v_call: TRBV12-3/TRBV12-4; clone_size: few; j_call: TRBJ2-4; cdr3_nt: TGTGCCAGCAGTTCGGGCCTGGGAGTCAAAAACAGTCAGTACTTC; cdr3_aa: CASSSGLGVKNSQYF
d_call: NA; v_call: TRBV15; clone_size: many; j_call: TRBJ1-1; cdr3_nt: TGTGCCACCAGCAGAGATACGGGACATTCTGAAGCTTTCTTT; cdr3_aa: CATSRDTGHSEAFF
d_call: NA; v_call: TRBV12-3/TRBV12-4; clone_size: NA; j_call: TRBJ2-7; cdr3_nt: TGTGCCAGCGGACGCTCCTACGAGCAGTACTTC; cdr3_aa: CASGRSYEQYF
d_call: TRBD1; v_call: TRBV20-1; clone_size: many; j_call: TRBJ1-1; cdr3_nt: TGCAGTGCTAGAGATCGGAATCAGGGGGGCACTGAAGCTTTCTTT; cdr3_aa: CSARDRNQGGTEAFF
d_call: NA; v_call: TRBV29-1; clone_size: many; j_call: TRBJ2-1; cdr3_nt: TGCAGCGTTAGCAGCTACAATGAGCAGTTCTTC; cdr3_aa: CSVSSYNEQFF
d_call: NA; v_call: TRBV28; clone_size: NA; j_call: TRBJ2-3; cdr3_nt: TGTGCCAGCAGTTTTAAGGTCGACCTTAGCACAGATACGCAGTATTTT; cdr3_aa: CASSFKVDLSTDTQYF
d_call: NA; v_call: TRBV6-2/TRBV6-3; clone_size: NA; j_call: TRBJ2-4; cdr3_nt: TGTGCCAGTCATGCCGTGGGGGCTACTCCTCAAAACATTCAGTACTTC; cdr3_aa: CASHAVGATPQNIQYF
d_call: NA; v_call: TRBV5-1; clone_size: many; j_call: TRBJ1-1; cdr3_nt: TGCGCCAGCAGCTTGGAGGACGGGGGAACTGAAGCTTTCTTT; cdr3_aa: CASSLEDGGTEAFF
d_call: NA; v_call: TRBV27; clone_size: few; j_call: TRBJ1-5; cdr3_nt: TGTGCCAGCATGGGAAGTGGGATTGGCAATCAGCCCCAGCATTTT; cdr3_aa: CASMGSGIGNQPQHF
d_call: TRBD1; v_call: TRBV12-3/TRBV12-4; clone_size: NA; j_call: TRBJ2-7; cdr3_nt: TGTGCCAGCAGCCCTCCCGCAGGGGGCTACGAGCAGTACTTC; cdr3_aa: CASSPPAGGYEQYF
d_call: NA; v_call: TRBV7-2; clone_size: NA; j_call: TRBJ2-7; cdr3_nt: TGTGCCAGCAGCCGCAACTCACACTACGAGCAGTACTTC; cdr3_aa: CASSRNSHYEQYF
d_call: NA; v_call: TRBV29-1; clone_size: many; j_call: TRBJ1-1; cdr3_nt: TGCAGCGTTGTTTCGGGGGTTGAAGCTTTCTTT; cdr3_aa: CSVVSGVEAFF